What follows are 9 T cell receptor beta chains derived from one specimen sequenced in a study of Ad26.COV2.S vaccination and SARS-CoV-2 variants. Method: immunoSEQ multiplex PCR; TCRdb's copy keeps in-frame clones and lacks some. The profile shows approximately 420,000 clones, 88% of them singletons. Treatment of the sample: some 20 received Ad26.COV2.S at low or high dose, single or two shots; 5 received placebo; per-sample allocation not given. Sampling was performed 63 days after the first vaccine or placebo injection. The sequencing used peripheral blood, collected in a trial of Ad26.COV2.S vaccine versus placebo. These receptors originate from a person between 18 and 65 years old who received the Ad26.COV2.S COVID-19 vaccine or a placebo.

The chain couples TRBV11-3 to TRBJ2-7; perhaps TRBD1 as D (6 bases). There are 14 residues in the CDR3. CDR1 is SGHNT and CDR2 is YENEEA in the germline V gene. V dropped 6 bases and J dropped 0 bases, with 12 bases sitting between them. This CDR3 is CASSKDSFSYEQYF. The CDR3 region has the DNA TGTGCCAGCAGTAAGGACAGCTTCTCCTACGAGCAGTACTTC.

The CDR3 DNA sequence: TGTGCCAGCCGCTCTGGTCCAATGAACACTGAAGCTTTCTTT. Translating it yields CASRSGPMNTEAFF. This chain links TRBV5-4 with TRBJ1-1; no clear D gene. The CDR3 spans 14 residues. Germline lookup yields CDR1 SGHNT and CDR2 YYREEE (reference sequence). V lost 7 bases and J 0 bases, leaving 13 bases between the germline ends.

The V call is TRBV4-3, the J call TRBJ1-1, with 10 positions matching TRBD1. J was trimmed by 2 bases and V by 4 bases; bases with no gene match: 4. The germline CDR1 and CDR2 sequences are LGHNA and YSLEER. The CDR3 consists of 15 residues. DNA for the CDR3: TGCGCCAGCAGCCGAGGGACAGGGGCTAACACTGAAGCTTTCTTT. Amino acid sequence: CASSRGTGANTEAFF.

This clone was seen a few times. This chain's CDR3 is CASSQGQVARPIYGYTF. CDR3 sequence (DNA): TGTGCCAGCAGCCAGGGCCAGGTAGCCCGGCCAATCTATGGCTACACCTTC. The gene calls are TRBV4-2 and TRBJ1-2; no clear D. Germline V lookup: CDR1 LGHNA, CDR2 YNFKEQ. The CDR3 is made up of 17 amino acids. V was cut by 3 bases and J by 4 bases, with 21 bases left in between.

This sequence joins TRBV6-5 and TRBJ1-6; maybe TRBD1 (5 bases). Germline V gene sequence: CDR1 MNHEY, CDR2 SVGAGI. V was pared by 5 bases and J by 2 bases, with 10 bases between. The CDR3 spans 15 residues. The DNA of the CDR3 is TGTGCCAGCAGTCGGGGGGGAACCTATAATTCACCCCTCCACTTT. It specifies CASSRGGTYNSPLHF.

This sequence joins TRBV6-5 and TRBJ2-6; the D is unclear. Germline CDR1 is MNHEY and CDR2 is SVGAGI. Trimming shortened V by 4 bases and J by 1 base, and 5 bases separated the two germline ends. The CDR3 runs 14 residues. CDR3 sequence: CASSLLSGANVLTF. As DNA, the CDR3 is TGTGCCAGCAGTTTATTGTCTGGGGCCAACGTCCTGACTTTC.

CDR3 nucleotide sequence: TGTGCCAGCAGCCCGCGGGACAGGGGGGGGAATGAGCAGTTCTTC. Its protein is CASSPRDRGGNEQFF. J is TRBJ2-1 and V is TRBV6-5, with 11 bases that match TRBD1. CDR3 size: 15 residues. After removal of 6 bases from V and 7 bases from J, the junction contained 8 bases not matched to a gene. The germline CDR1 and CDR2 sequences are MNHEY and SVGAGI.

This clone was picked up one time. The CDR3 reads CASSPGTGGGNEQFF. The CDR3 DNA is TGTGCCAGCTCCCCCGGGACAGGGGGTGGCAATGAGCAGTTCTTC. The rearrangement links TRBV18 to TRBJ2-1; 11 nucleotides match TRBD1. Germline V gene lookup returns CDR1 KGHSH and CDR2 LQKENI. J lost 6 bases, V lost 6 bases, and 7 bases had no gene match. This CDR3 comprises 15 residues.

The chain couples TRBV2 to TRBJ2-5; D is uncertain. Trimming left V 7 bases short and J 2 bases short, with 11 bases between. CDR1 is SNHLY and CDR2 is FYNNEI in the germline V gene. CDR3 length: 13 residues. The CDR3: CASKNLRQETQYF. As DNA, the CDR3 is TGTGCCAGCAAGAACCTCCGTCAAGAGACCCAGTACTTC.